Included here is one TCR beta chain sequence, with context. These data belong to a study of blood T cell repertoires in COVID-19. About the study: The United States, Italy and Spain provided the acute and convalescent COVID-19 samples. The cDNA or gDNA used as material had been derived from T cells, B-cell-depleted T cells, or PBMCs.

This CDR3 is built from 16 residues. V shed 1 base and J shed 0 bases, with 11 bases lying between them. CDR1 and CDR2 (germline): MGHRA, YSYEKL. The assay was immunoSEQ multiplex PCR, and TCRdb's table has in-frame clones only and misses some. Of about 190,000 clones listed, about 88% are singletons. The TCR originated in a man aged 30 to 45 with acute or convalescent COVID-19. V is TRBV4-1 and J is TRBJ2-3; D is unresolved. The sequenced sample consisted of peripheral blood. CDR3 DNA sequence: TGCGCCAGCAGCCAAGCTTTCACGCAGAGCACAGATACGCAGTATTTT. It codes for CASSQAFTQSTDTQYF.